This TCR beta chain appears in the sequencing data of a study of cytomegalovirus exposure and HLA in healthy donors. Study context: A later analysis reported the 90 to 150 validation repertoires used the same platform as the 666 first-cohort repertoires.

The V gene's germline CDR1 is SGDLS and CDR2 YYNGEE. This CDR3 comprises 14 residues. Between the trimmed V and J ends, which lost 3 bases and 6 bases, there was a span of 13 bases. Donors came from a validation cohort of about 120 subjects, distinct from the first 666-subject cohort. General observations from the study: Researchers reported that three CMV-associated chains were confirmed in vitro as CMV antigen-specific.

Method: immunoSEQ multiplex PCR; TCRdb's copy keeps in-frame clones and lacks some. The sample includes roughly 110,000 clones, around 89% seen only once; the top ten take less than 2%. This clone was seen once. What it binds is not known. Source material: PBMCs. The rearrangement uses TRBV9 and TRBJ2-1; maybe TRBD2 (5 bases). The clonotype comes from a woman between 18 and 30 years old in good health and CMV-seropositive. In DNA, the CDR3 is TGTGCCAGCAGCGCCCTCAAACGGGGCAATGAGCAGTTCTTC. Translated, it gives CASSALKRGNEQFF. The whole variable domain, remainder taken from reference TRBV9 and TRBJ2-1, is DSGVTQTPKHLITATGQRVTLRCSPRSGDLSVYWYQQSLDQGLQFLIQYYNGEERAKGNILERFSAQQFPDLHSELNLSSLELGDSALYFCASSALKRGNEQFFGPGTRLTVL.